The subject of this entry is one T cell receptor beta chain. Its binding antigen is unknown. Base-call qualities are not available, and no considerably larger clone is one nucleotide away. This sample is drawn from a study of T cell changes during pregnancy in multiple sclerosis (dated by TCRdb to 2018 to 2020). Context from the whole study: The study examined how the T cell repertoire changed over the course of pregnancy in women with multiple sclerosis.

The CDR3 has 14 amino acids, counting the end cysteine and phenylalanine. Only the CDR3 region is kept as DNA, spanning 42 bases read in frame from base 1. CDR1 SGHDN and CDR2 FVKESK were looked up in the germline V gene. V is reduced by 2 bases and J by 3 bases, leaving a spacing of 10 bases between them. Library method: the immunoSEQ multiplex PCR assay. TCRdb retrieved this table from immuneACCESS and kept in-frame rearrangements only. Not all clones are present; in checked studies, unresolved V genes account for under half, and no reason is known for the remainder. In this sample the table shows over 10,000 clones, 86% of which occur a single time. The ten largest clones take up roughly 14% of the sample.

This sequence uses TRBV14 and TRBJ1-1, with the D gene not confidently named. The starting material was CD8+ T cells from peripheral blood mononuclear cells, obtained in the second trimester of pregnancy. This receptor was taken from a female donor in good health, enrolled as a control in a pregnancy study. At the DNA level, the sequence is TGTGCCAGCAGCCAACAAACCGGGTACACTGAAGCTTTCTTT. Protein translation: CASSQQTGYTEAFF.